This passage covers 9 T cell receptor beta chains from one sample sequenced in a study of shared clonotypes between healthy human individuals. Assay used: immunoSEQ multiplex PCR; TCRdb lists only in-frame clones, some missing. The sample lists about 2.4 million clones, 93% seen once, with around 0.4% in the top ten. Sequencing was carried out using naive CD4+ T cells from PBMCs. Subset reported: CD45RA+ positively selected. These TCRs come from a man aged 18 to 30 in good health. Some clones in this sample may be carry-over from other donors' samples.

The rearrangement links TRBV29-1 to TRBJ2-2; 7 bases agree with TRBD2. The CDR3 consists of 15 residues. Unmatched junction bases numbered 6, after V lost 4 bases and J lost 1 base. Germline assignment: CDR1 SQVTM and CDR2 ANQGSEA. This CDR3 is CSVVRSGVNTGELFF. CDR3 sequence (DNA): TGCAGCGTTGTTCGCAGCGGGGTGAACACCGGGGAGCTGTTTTTT.

This chain connects TRBV2 to TRBJ1-3; 8 nucleotides align to TRBD1. The CDR3 loop spans 17 amino acids. Trimming at V came to 7 bases and at J to 0 bases, leaving 11 bases not matched to a gene. CDR1 and CDR2 (germline): SNHLY, FYNNEI. CDR3 bases: TGTGCCAGCACCCGCGCGGACAGGGCCGTCTCTGGAAACACCATATATTTT. Protein: CASTRADRAVSGNTIYF.

The chain links TRBV4-1 to TRBJ2-3; D is ambiguous. The CDR3 is 16 amino acids. The germline V gene encodes CDR1 MGHRA and CDR2 YSYEKL. V dropped 0 bases and J dropped 4 bases, with 14 bases sitting between them. The CDR3 DNA is TGCGCCAGCAGCCAAGATACGGGCGGAACGGCAGATACGCAGTATTTT. The encoded protein is CASSQDTGGTADTQYF.

The V and J genes are TRBV9 and TRBJ1-1; TRBD1 aligns across 8 bases. After removal of 4 bases from V and 1 base from J, the junction contained 12 bases not matched to a gene. This CDR3 has 17 amino acids. Germline-derived CDR1 and CDR2 are SGDLS and YYNGEE. CDR3 protein: CASSLGQAWWENTEAFF. CDR3 sequence (DNA): TGTGCCAGCAGCCTGGGACAGGCCTGGTGGGAGAACACTGAAGCTTTCTTT.

The J gene is TRBJ1-2, the V gene TRBV7-2; D perhaps matches TRBD1 (6 bases). This CDR3 region has 13 residues. The ends were cut back, 5 bases at V and 6 bases at J, with 13 bases in the middle. Germline assignment: CDR1 SGHTA and CDR2 FQGNSA. CDR3 amino acids: CASSLQGRDGYTF. CDR3 coding DNA: TGTGCCAGCAGCCTACAGGGAAGGGATGGCTACACCTTC.

The chain employs TRBV6-1 and TRBJ1-4; D perhaps matches TRBD1 (5 bases). Germline V gene sequence: CDR1 MNHNS, CDR2 SASEGT. The CDR3 is made up of 14 amino acids. Trimming cost V 0 bases and J 10 bases, with 12 bases left between them. CDR3 region: CASSEAWGVGKLFF. CDR3 DNA: TGTGCCAGCAGTGAAGCGTGGGGGGTGGGAAAACTGTTTTTT.

This sequence joins TRBV18 and TRBJ1-2; perhaps TRBD1 as D (6 bases). Per germline, CDR1 KGHSH and CDR2 LQKENI. Trimming took 3 bases from V and 5 from J, leaving 16 bases between them. The CDR3 contains 15 residues. CDR3 region: CASSPNRVEGYGYTF. Here the CDR3 DNA reads TGTGCCAGCTCACCCAACAGGGTGGAGGGATATGGCTACACCTTC. The whole variable domain, remainder taken from reference TRBV18 and TRBJ1-2, is NAGVMQNPRHLVRRRGQEARLRCSPMKGHSHVYWYRQLPEEGLKFMVYLQKENIIDESGMPKERFSAEFPKEGPSILRIQQVVRGDSAAYFCASSPNRVEGYGYTFGSGTRLTVV.

The chain couples TRBV6-5 to TRBJ1-3; D is ambiguous. Germline lookup yields CDR1 MNHEY and CDR2 SVGAGI. The CDR3 runs 15 residues. Trimming left V 6 bases short and J 0 bases short, with 12 bases between. CDR3 in amino acids: CASRDGSLSGNTIYF. DNA of the CDR3: TGTGCCAGCAGGGACGGGTCTCTCTCTGGAAACACCATATATTTT.

This clone was recorded once. The rearrangement links TRBV28 to TRBJ2-5, with D unclear. The CDR3 consists of 16 residues. Germline lookup yields CDR1 MDHEN and CDR2 SYDVKM. V was clipped by 3 bases and J by 2 bases, with 16 bases between them. CDR3 sequence (DNA): TGTGCCAGCAGTTTTTTAACATCACGAAAACAAGAGACCCAGTACTTC. Protein: CASSFLTSRKQETQYF.